The source of this T cell receptor (beta chain) is a study of T cell repertoires in cytomegalovirus infection. MiXCR, applied by TCRdb to the reads, yields one record per CDR3 protein. The sample has 900,000 to 950,000 distinct CDR3 sequences; around a third are singletons. This clonotype was observed a handful of times. What it binds is unknown. Sequencing was performed on cultured CD8+ T cells from PBMCs, taken from culture after CMV antigen stimulation. The clonotype comes from a human donor in good health (CMV status not recorded). Some clones in this sample may be carry-over from other donors' samples.

The CDR3 coding sequence is TGTGCCAGCAGTGAAGTGTCAGGACTCAATCAGCCCCAGCATTTT. It codes for CASSEVSGLNQPQHF. V usage is TRBV2 and J usage is TRBJ1-5, with D unresolved. V lost 1 base to trimming and J lost 3 bases, with 10 bases between them. Per germline, CDR1 SNHLY and CDR2 FYNNEI. There are 15 residues in the CDR3.